This T cell receptor beta chain was profiled in a study of cytomegalovirus exposure and HLA in healthy donors. Primers for the PCR totalled 60 Vbeta and 13 Jbeta. Authors' processing steps: Per a later analysis, the number of unique TCR beta chains was some 75 million, of which roughly 10 million were shared. Assay: immunoSEQ multiplex PCR; the TCRdb copy retains only in-frame clones and omits some. The V and J calls and clone size come from that table; D and trimming were worked out from the DNA. The sample has 110,000 or so clones, around 73% seen once; the top ten hold around 7.7%. The CDR3 length is 12 residues. V was clipped by 7 bases and J by 1 base, with 11 bases between them. Germline V gene data show CDR1 as SQVTM and CDR2 as ANQGSEA.

The material sequenced was PBMCs. The chain employs TRBV29-1 and TRBJ2-7; D may be TRBD1 (6 bases). This receptor was obtained from a man aged 35 to 55 in good health and CMV-seronegative. The CDR3 DNA follows: TGCAGCGGAAAACAGGGTTCCTACGAGCAGTACTTC. As protein: CSGKQGSYEQYF.